The 10 T cell receptor beta chains below come from one sample, sequenced in a study of T cells in tuberculosis. Thawed, overnight-rested PBMC were stained with GMM-loaded CD1B tetramer, viability dye and anti-CD3, then sorted. C32 glucose monomycolate from Rhodococcus equi was loaded onto the CD1B tetramers. Clones were sequenced by immunoSEQ multiplex PCR, and TCRdb holds only the in-frame ones, with some missing. The table records roughly 61,000 clones, 88% of them present only once. The sequenced sample was CD1b-GMM tetramer-negative cells sorted from PBMCs. These receptors all come from an adult woman with latent tuberculosis.

V and J are TRBV2 and TRBJ1-5; D perhaps matches TRBD1 (6 bases). This CDR3 is built from 17 residues. CDR1 and CDR2 from the germline V gene are SNHLY and FYNNEI. Trimming removed 6 bases at V and 2 bases at J, with 20 bases between. Written as DNA, the CDR3 is TGTGCCAGCAGCCGGGCCGCAGGGGACGTAGGCAATCAGCCCCAGCATTTT. It encodes CASSRAAGDVGNQPQHF.

The chain employs TRBV6-1 and TRBJ1-5; 7 bases agree with TRBD1. The germline V gene encodes CDR1 MNHNS and CDR2 SASEGT. This CDR3 spans 15 amino acids. Trimming removed 3 bases from V and 6 bases from J; junction bases left unmatched: 8. The CDR3 loop is CASSDHGGGSQPQHF. The CDR3, as DNA: TGTGCCAGCAGTGATCATGGAGGGGGCAGTCAGCCCCAGCATTTT.

Only a few counts were recorded for this clone. The rearrangement links TRBV12-5 to TRBJ1-3; D is possibly TRBD1 (6 bases). The CDR3 consists of 14 residues. V was cut by 6 bases and J by 5 bases, with 14 bases left in between. Germline V gene lookup returns CDR1 LGHNT and CDR2 FRNRAP. CDR3 protein: CASGHTGKRNTIYF. DNA for the CDR3: TGTGCTAGTGGACACACAGGGAAACGAAACACCATATATTTT.

This clone has a handful of counts. The genes are TRBV28 and TRBJ2-5; 16 bases fit TRBD2. V was pared by 6 bases and J by 4 bases, with 5 bases of the junction left unmatched. CDR1 is MDHEN, CDR2 SYDVKM, per germline. This CDR3 comprises 16 residues. DNA for the CDR3: TGTGCCAGCAGGGGACTAGCGGGAGGGGGCGCAGAGACCCAGTACTTC. Translated: CASRGLAGGGAETQYF.

The chain recombines TRBV19 with TRBJ2-1; 15 bases align to TRBD2. The germline V gene encodes CDR1 LNHDA and CDR2 SQIVND (reference sequence). V shed 4 bases and J 1 base; nucleotides not matched to a gene: 17. CDR3 length: 22 amino acids. CDR3 protein: CASSTFSGQGLAGGRSYNEQFF. CDR3 nucleotide sequence: TGTGCCAGTAGTACCTTCTCGGGACAGGGACTAGCGGGGGGCCGATCCTACAATGAGCAGTTCTTC. Variable domain in full (rest from reference TRBV19 and TRBJ2-1): DGGITQSPKYLFRKEGQNVTLSCEQNLNHDAMYWYRQDPGQGLRLIYYSQIVNDFQKGDIAEGYSVSREKKESFPLTVTSAQKNPTAFYLCASSTFSGQGLAGGRSYNEQFFGPGTRLTVL.

The rearrangement links TRBV6-6 to TRBJ2-2; 10 bases line up with TRBD1. Trimming took 4 bases from V and 5 from J; bases not matched to a gene: 7. This CDR3 comprises 16 residues. CDR1 is MNHNY and CDR2 is SVGAGI in the germline V gene (reference sequence). CDR3 DNA: TGTGCCAGCAGTTTCTTCCGGGACAGGGGAACCGGGGAGCTGTTTTTT. Protein: CASSFFRDRGTGELFF.

The chain joins TRBV4-3 to TRBJ2-2; unclear D gene. V lost 0 bases to trimming and J lost 1 base, with 12 bases between them. This CDR3 is built from 17 residues. Germline V gene lookup returns CDR1 LGHNA and CDR2 YSLEER. The CDR3 here is CASSQDLGRLNTGELFF. The CDR3 nucleotides are TGCGCCAGCAGCCAAGATCTTGGAAGACTGAACACCGGGGAGCTGTTTTTT.

This clone was seen only once. The DNA for the CDR3 is TGCGCCAGCAGCTTCCAGGGAAATGAAAAACTGTTTTTT. Translated: CASSFQGNEKLFF. The V gene is TRBV5-1, the J gene TRBJ1-4; tentative D call: TRBD1 (5 bases). Germline CDR1 is SGHRS and CDR2 is YFSETQ. V was pared by 2 bases and J by 5 bases, with 7 bases between. The CDR3 consists of 13 residues.

This rearrangement joins TRBV30 to TRBJ2-4; possibly TRBD1 for D (6 bases). Germline loops: CDR1 GTSNPN, CDR2 SVGIG (reference sequence). Trimming took off 0 bases at V and 4 bases at J, with 13 bases between the two ends. The CDR3 consists of 15 residues. The CDR3 protein is CAWSVMGTTKNIQYF. The DNA for the CDR3 is TGTGCCTGGAGTGTAATGGGGACAACTAAAAACATTCAGTACTTC.

The chain carries TRBV5-6 and TRBJ1-4; D call uncertain. CDR1 is SGHDT and CDR2 is YYEEEE in the germline V gene. With 2 bases removed from V and 3 bases from J, the gap between germline ends came to 14 bases. The CDR3 is 16 residues long. This CDR3 is CASSLQYSPPNEKLFF. DNA for the CDR3: TGTGCCAGCAGCTTACAGTACTCACCCCCTAATGAAAAACTGTTTTTT.